The clone carrying this T cell receptor (beta chain) has a handful of counts. The data were obtained in a study of blood T cell repertoires in COVID-19. Some clones are missing from TCRdb's copy, which holds only in-frame ones; the method was immunoSEQ multiplex PCR. The sample lists approximately 170,000 clones; over 70% were seen once. The sequenced sample consisted of peripheral blood. This clonotype was obtained from an older woman who had recovered from COVID-19.

Here the CDR3 reads CASSDGRLVGTDTQYF. CDR3 in DNA: TGTGCCAGCAGTGACGGTCGACTAGTGGGCACAGATACGCAGTATTTT. The chain combines TRBV2 with TRBJ2-3; TRBD2 might be the D (6 bases). Per the germline V gene, CDR1 is SNHLY and CDR2 is FYNNEI. The CDR3 is 16 amino acids. The ends were cut back, 3 bases at V and 1 base at J, with 14 bases in the middle.